The entry that follows covers one T cell receptor beta chain sequence. Generated by immunoSEQ multiplex PCR, the TCRdb table keeps only in-frame clones and is missing some. This table has 100,000 to 150,000 clones, around 92% appearing once. The sample comes from a study of control samples from healthy donors and cancer patients. The V end lost 2 bases, the J end lost 6 bases, and 10 bases lay between the germline ends. The CDR3 totals 13 residues. The germline gives CDR1 MNHEY, CDR2 SVGAGI. The chain is built from TRBV6-5 and TRBJ1-2; no firm D call. This TCR derives from a woman aged 50 to 60 in good health. The source material was blood. For the CDR3, the DNA is TGTGCCAGCAGTTACGAAGGTAGTAATGGCTACACCTTC. Translating gives CASSYEGSNGYTF.